A single sample gave rise to the 29 T cell receptor beta chains below, sequenced in a study of T cell repertoires in cytomegalovirus infection. TCRdb analysed the reads with MiXCR anew, one entry per CDR3 protein. The profile shows about half a million distinct CDR3 sequences, 30% to 40% of them singletons. These receptors lack a known antigen. Sequencing was performed on cultured PBMCs, taken from culture after CMV antigen stimulation. The source of these receptors is a human donor in good health (CMV status not recorded). Some clones in this sample may be carry-over from other donors' samples.

The chain combines TRBV20-1 with TRBJ2-3; 13 nucleotides align to TRBD2. This CDR3 comprises 16 residues. Losses at the gene ends were 6 bases for V and 3 bases for J; bases not matched to a gene: 9. CDR1 is DFQATT, CDR2 SNEGSKA, per germline (reference sequence). The CDR3, as DNA: TGCAGTGCCCTATACCCGACTAGCGGGAGGACAGATACGCAGTATTTT. It translates to CSALYPTSGRTDTQYF.

The chain carries TRBV11-2 and TRBJ2-3; 10 bases match TRBD1. The germline gives CDR1 SGHAT, CDR2 FQNNGV. This CDR3 is built from 15 residues. V shed 5 bases and J 5 bases; nucleotides not matched to a gene: 7. CDR3 in DNA: TGTGCCAGCAGCCCGCCCGACAGGGGGCGAGATACGCAGTATTTT. This encodes CASSPPDRGRDTQYF.

This clonotype was seen more than once but under ten times. V gene TRBV7-8 combines with J gene TRBJ2-6; D gene ambiguous. Germline CDR1 and CDR2: SGHVS and FQNEAQ. V lost 5 bases and J 0 bases, leaving 8 bases between the germline ends. The CDR3 has 15 residues. In nucleotides, the CDR3 is TGTGCCAGCAGCCCGTATGTCTCTGGGGCCAACGTCCTGACTTTC. This codes for CASSPYVSGANVLTF.

This clonotype was counted at least ten times. The CDR3 is CASSPPPFEEWNTGELFF. DNA of the CDR3: TGTGCCAGCAGCCCTCCCCCTTTTGAGGAATGGAACACCGGGGAGCTGTTTTTT. This chain links TRBV7-8 with TRBJ2-2, with unresolved D. CDR3 size: 18 residues. Germline V gene lookup returns CDR1 SGHVS and CDR2 FQNEAQ. Trimming cost V 5 bases and J 1 base, with 20 bases left between them.

V and J are TRBV19 and TRBJ2-2, with a possible D match to TRBD1 (6 bases). Per the germline V gene, CDR1 is LNHDA and CDR2 is SQIVND (reference sequence). V was trimmed by 5 bases and J by 0 bases, leaving 16 bases between them. CDR3 length: 17 amino acids. The CDR3 DNA reads as TGTGCCAGTAGTGCCACGAAACAGGGATCGAACACCGGGGAGCTGTTTTTT. Protein: CASSATKQGSNTGELFF.

This rearrangement joins TRBV6-2 or TRBV6-3 to TRBJ2-2; TRBD2 might be the D (6 bases). The V gene's germline CDR1 is MNHEY and CDR2 SVGEGT. This CDR3 contains 16 residues. V was cut by 0 bases and J by 7 bases, with 15 bases left in between. CDR3 amino acids: CASSYSKGGWGGELFF. CDR3 bases: TGTGCCAGCAGTTACTCGAAGGGAGGCTGGGGCGGGGAGCTGTTTTTT.

There are many counts of this clonotype. V is TRBV6-1 and J is TRBJ2-1; 7 nucleotides agree with TRBD2. The length of the CDR3 is 15 residues. From germline, CDR1 is MNHNS and CDR2 SASEGT. V lost 6 bases and J lost 7; bases outside the gene matches: 12. The DNA of the CDR3 is TGTGCCAGCAGCTCGACTGGGAGGGGAGTGAATGAGCAGTTCTTC. Protein sequence: CASSSTGRGVNEQFF.

The chain has TRBV7-4 and TRBJ2-3, with D possibly TRBD2 on 5 matching bases. The length of the CDR3 is 15 residues. CDR1 is SGHVT, CDR2 SQSDAQ, per germline. V gave up 6 bases and J gave up 4 bases, with 17 bases separating them. The DNA for the CDR3 is TGTGCCAGCAGTTCCCGGGCCACTAGTGCAGATACGCAGTATTTT. Its translation: CASSSRATSADTQYF.

This clonotype is a singleton in its sample. The V gene is TRBV25-1, the J gene TRBJ1-5; TRBD1 matches 10 bases. The CDR3 extends over 17 amino acids. V gave up 2 bases and J gave up 4 bases; unmatched junction bases: 8. Germline V lookup: CDR1 MGHDK, CDR2 SYGVNS. As DNA, the CDR3 is TGTGCCAGCAGTGAACGGGGCGGGACAGGGGAGAATCAGCCCCAGCATTTT. This gives the protein CASSERGGTGENQPQHF.

This clonotype was detected a few times. This rearrangement joins TRBV7-2 to TRBJ1-1; TRBD1 agrees at 7 bases. The ends lost 0 bases at V and 3 bases at J; junction bases unmatched: 1. CDR1 and CDR2 from the germline V gene are SGHTA and FQGNSA. This CDR3 has 14 residues. CDR3 region: CASSLATGHTEAFF. CDR3 bases: TGTGCCAGCAGCTTAGCGACAGGGCACACTGAAGCTTTCTTT.

V gene TRBV10-3 combines with J gene TRBJ2-3, with 9 positions matching TRBD2. The CDR3 is made up of 15 amino acids. Germline V gene sequence: CDR1 ENHRY, CDR2 SYGVKD. V shed 1 base, J shed 4 bases, and the junction held 3 bases outside the gene matches. The CDR3 is CAISELAGVPDTQYF. CDR3 in DNA: TGTGCCATCAGTGAGTTAGCGGGAGTTCCAGATACGCAGTATTTT.

The chain recombines TRBV12-3 or TRBV12-4 with TRBJ1-3; D is ambiguous. V lost 6 bases and J 11 bases, leaving 14 bases between the germline ends. This CDR3 has 12 amino acids. CDR3 in DNA: TGTGCCAGCAGGGGTGTTTTGCCGGCCATATATTTT. Amino acids: CASRGVLPAIYF.

This clonotype appeared many times. J is TRBJ1-1 and V is TRBV7-2; D unresolved. The CDR3 loop spans 13 amino acids. Per germline, CDR1 SGHTA and CDR2 FQGNSA. Trimming pared 0 bases from V and 3 bases from J, leaving 5 bases between. CDR3 DNA: TGTGCCAGCAGCTTAGCGGGGTACACTGAAGCTTTCTTT. The encoded protein is CASSLAGYTEAFF.

Only a few counts were recorded for this clonotype. The chain is built from TRBV6-8 and TRBJ1-1; D uncertain. CDR1 MNHGY and CDR2 SAAAGT come from the germline V gene. With 2 bases removed from V and 0 bases from J, the gap between germline ends came to 13 bases. The CDR3 contains 16 residues. CDR3 sequence (DNA): TGTGCCAGCAGTTACAATCGGGGATTCATGAACACTGAAGCTTTCTTT. Translation: CASSYNRGFMNTEAFF.

This chain links TRBV29-1 with TRBJ2-3; no clear D gene. V was shortened by 6 bases and J by 2 bases, with 18 bases between the two germline ends. The CDR3 length is 15 residues. Germline-derived CDR1 and CDR2 are SQVTM and ANQGSEA. The CDR3 DNA follows: TGCAGCGTCCACAAAGAGGCCCGAGTCACAGATACGCAGTATTTT. Amino acid sequence: CSVHKEARVTDTQYF.

This clonotype turned up a few times. The J gene is TRBJ2-5, the V gene TRBV6-1, with 7 bases that match TRBD1. The V segment lost 9 bases and the J segment 1 base; nucleotides outside the gene matches: 8. In germline, CDR1 is MNHNS, CDR2 SASEGT. This CDR3 spans 14 amino acids. The CDR3 coding sequence is TGTGCCAGTCAACCGGGACAGACCCAAGAGACCCAGTACTTC. Its translation is CASQPGQTQETQYF.

This chain uses TRBV12-3 or TRBV12-4 with TRBJ1-6; D is ambiguous. Trimming took 6 bases from V and 9 from J, leaving 6 bases between them. The CDR3 is 11 residues long. In DNA form, the CDR3 reads TGTGCCAGCAGCCCAGGTTCACCCCTCCACTTT. Translating it yields CASSPGSPLHF.

Many counts were recorded for this clonotype. The rearrangement uses TRBV7-2 and TRBJ2-2; D unclear. The ends were cut back, 5 bases at V and 1 base at J, with 11 bases in the middle. Germline values: CDR1 SGHTA, CDR2 FQGNSA. The CDR3 has 15 residues. CDR3 in DNA: TGTGCCAGCAGCCTTATGTCGGGGAACACCGGGGAGCTGTTTTTT. Translating gives CASSLMSGNTGELFF.

This clonotype was counted a few times. This chain uses TRBV5-6 with TRBJ2-7, with a possible D match to TRBD1 (5 bases). In germline, CDR1 is SGHDT, CDR2 YYEEEE. The CDR3 is 15 amino acids. Trimming pared 1 base from V and 0 bases from J, leaving 11 bases between. The CDR3 nucleotides read TGTGCCAGCAGCTTGATGACAGTTACCTCCTACGAGCAGTACTTC. This translates into CASSLMTVTSYEQYF. The full variable domain, completed using reference TRBV5-6 and TRBJ2-7, is DAGVTQSPTHLIKTRGQQVTLRCSPKSGHDTVSWYQQALGQGPQFIFQYYEEEERQRGNFPDRFSGHQFPNYSSELNVNALLLGDSALYLCASSLMTVTSYEQYFGPGTRLTVT.

This clonotype appeared many times. V usage is TRBV7-3 and J usage is TRBJ2-5, with D tentatively TRBD1 (6 bases). CDR3 size: 14 residues. The germline CDR1 and CDR2 sequences are SGHTA and FQGTGA. The V gene lost 5 bases and the J gene lost 2 bases, with 12 bases spanning the gap. Here the CDR3 reads CASSRGQIQETQYF. The CDR3 nucleotides read TGTGCCAGCAGCCGAGGACAGATACAAGAGACCCAGTACTTC.

CDR3 bases: TGTGCCAGCAGCGGAACAGGGGACACCACTGAAGCTTTCTTT. Its protein product is CASSGTGDTTEAFF. V is TRBV5-6 and J is TRBJ1-1; the match to TRBD1 covers 7 bases. The ends lost 4 bases at V and 4 bases at J; junction bases unmatched: 7. From germline, CDR1 is SGHDT and CDR2 YYEEEE. The CDR3 sequence is 14 residues long.

The chain couples TRBV28 to TRBJ2-7; 7 nucleotides align to TRBD2. Trimming cost V 5 bases and J 2 bases; bases outside gene matches: 3. The CDR3 loop spans 13 amino acids. Germline loops: CDR1 MDHEN, CDR2 SYDVKM. The CDR3: CASSPSGAYEQYF. The CDR3 bases are TGTGCCAGCAGTCCAAGCGGGGCCTACGAGCAGTACTTC.

The V gene is TRBV28, the J gene TRBJ1-4, with 7 bases aligning to TRBD1. V was pared by 5 bases and J by 5 bases, with 5 bases of the junction left unmatched. The CDR3 has 14 amino acids. Germline V gives CDR1 MDHEN, CDR2 SYDVKM. In DNA, the CDR3 is TGTGCCAGCAGTCAGACAGGGTGGAATGAAAAACTGTTTTTT. It specifies CASSQTGWNEKLFF.

The V call is TRBV6-5, the J call TRBJ2-7; 11 bases match TRBD2. After removal of 6 bases from V and 1 base from J, the junction contained 14 bases not matched to a gene. The germline CDR1 and CDR2 sequences are MNHEY and SVGAGI. The CDR3 is 18 residues long. CDR3 sequence reads: CASRYLLLAGGHSYEQYV. Written as DNA, the CDR3 is TGTGCCAGCAGATACCTCCTTCTAGCGGGAGGCCATTCCTACGAGCAGTACGTC.

This clonotype was counted a single time. V is TRBV28 and J is TRBJ1-5; D remains ambiguous. Germline values: CDR1 MDHEN, CDR2 SYDVKM. The CDR3 has 14 amino acids. The V gene lost 2 bases and the J gene lost 7 bases, with 12 bases spanning the gap. Here the CDR3 DNA reads TGTGCCAGCAGTTTAAATGGGGTGGGGCAGCCCCAGCATTTT. Translation gives CASSLNGVGQPQHF.

This clonotype was found a few times. The chain joins TRBV5-4 to TRBJ1-1, with a possible D match to TRBD1 (5 bases). The CDR3 runs to 15 residues. Germline lookup yields CDR1 SGHNT and CDR2 YYREEE (reference sequence). Trimming shortened V by 3 bases and J by 5 bases, and 17 bases separated the two germline ends. For the CDR3, the DNA is TGTGCCAGCAGCTCTCTGGGGGTTCATCGGACTGAAGCTTTCTTT. Residues: CASSSLGVHRTEAFF.

This sequence joins TRBV12-3 or TRBV12-4 and TRBJ1-2; maybe TRBD1 (5 bases). The CDR3 runs 15 residues. The germline V and J ends were trimmed by 5 bases and 4 bases, with 17 bases remaining between them. For the CDR3, the DNA is TGTGCCAGCAGTATGGCAGCTGAGGGGATCTATGGCTACACCTTC. It translates to CASSMAAEGIYGYTF.

This clonotype was counted only a few times. The chain is built from TRBV9 and TRBJ1-4; D uncertain. Germline V lookup: CDR1 SGDLS, CDR2 YYNGEE. V was shortened by 3 bases and J by 5 bases, with 20 bases between the two germline ends. The CDR3 is 17 amino acids. CDR3 sequence reads: CASSAVAGGRENEKLFF. DNA of the CDR3: TGTGCCAGCAGCGCAGTAGCCGGAGGACGGGAAAATGAAAAACTGTTTTTT.

This clonotype showed up many times. The J gene is TRBJ2-1, the V gene TRBV27; 8 nucleotides match TRBD2. The CDR3 covers 14 residues. V trimming: 2 bases; J trimming: 3 bases; junction bases outside the gene matches: 0. Germline V gives CDR1 MNHEY, CDR2 SMNVEV (reference sequence). Here the CDR3 reads CASSLGTSYNEQFF. The CDR3 DNA follows: TGTGCCAGCAGTTTAGGGACTAGCTACAATGAGCAGTTCTTC.